The text below deals with one T cell receptor beta chain. The record originates from a study of blood T cell repertoires in COVID-19. Study at large: Material from acute and convalescent COVID-19 was sourced from the United States, Italy and Spain. Sample material is recorded as cDNA or gDNA derived from T cells, B-cell-depleted T cells, or PBMCs.

Clones were sequenced by immunoSEQ multiplex PCR, and TCRdb holds only the in-frame ones, with some missing. The data contain approximately 220,000 clones, 80% of them seen just once; the ten biggest clones take up 7.4%. The age range of participants was about 18 to 90 years, with residence in around 22 US areas. Cohorts were assigned according to the clinical history that participants reported. The CDR3 covers 12 residues. Per germline, CDR1 KGHSH and CDR2 LQKENI. Trimming cost V 0 bases and J 5 bases, with 5 bases left between them. Sequences were obtained from PBMCs or T cells enriched from blood (not recorded which). The sequence was collected from a woman in her thirties or forties with acute COVID-19. The chain joins TRBV18 to TRBJ2-7, with a possible D match to TRBD1 (5 bases). CDR3 bases: TGTGCCAGCTCACCACCGGGGCACGAGCAGTACTTC. It encodes CASSPPGHEQYF.